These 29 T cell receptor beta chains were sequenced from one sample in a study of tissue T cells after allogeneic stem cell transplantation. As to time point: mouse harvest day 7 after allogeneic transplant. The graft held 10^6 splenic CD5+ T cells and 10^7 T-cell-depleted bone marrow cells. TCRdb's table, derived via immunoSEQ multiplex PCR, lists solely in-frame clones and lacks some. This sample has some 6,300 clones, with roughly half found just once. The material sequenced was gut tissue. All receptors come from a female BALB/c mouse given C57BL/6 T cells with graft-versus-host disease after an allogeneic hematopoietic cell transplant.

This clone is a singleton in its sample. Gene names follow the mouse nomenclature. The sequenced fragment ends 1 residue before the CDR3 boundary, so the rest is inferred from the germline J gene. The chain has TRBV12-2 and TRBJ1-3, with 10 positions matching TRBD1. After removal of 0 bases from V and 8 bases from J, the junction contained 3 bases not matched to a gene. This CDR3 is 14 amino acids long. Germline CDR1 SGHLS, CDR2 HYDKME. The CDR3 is CASSLEDRGHTLYF. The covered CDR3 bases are TGTGCCAGCTCTCTCGAAGACAGGGGGCATACGCTCTAT.

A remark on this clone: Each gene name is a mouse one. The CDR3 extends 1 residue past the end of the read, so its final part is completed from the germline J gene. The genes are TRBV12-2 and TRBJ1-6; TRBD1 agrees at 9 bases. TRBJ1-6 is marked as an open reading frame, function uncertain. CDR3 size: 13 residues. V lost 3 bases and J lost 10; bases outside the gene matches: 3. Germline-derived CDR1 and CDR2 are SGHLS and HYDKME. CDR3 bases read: TGTGCCAGCTCTAACAGGGGGCGATCGCCCCTCTAC. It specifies CASSNRGRSPLY. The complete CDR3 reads CASSNRGRSPLYF.

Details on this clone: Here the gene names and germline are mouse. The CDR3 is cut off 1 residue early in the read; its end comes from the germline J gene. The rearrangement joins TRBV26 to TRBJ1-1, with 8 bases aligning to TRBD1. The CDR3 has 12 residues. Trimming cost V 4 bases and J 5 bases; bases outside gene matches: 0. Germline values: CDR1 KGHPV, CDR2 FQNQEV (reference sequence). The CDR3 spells CASSRQGTEVFF. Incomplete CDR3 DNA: TGTGCCAGCAGTCGACAGGGGACAGAAGTCTTC.

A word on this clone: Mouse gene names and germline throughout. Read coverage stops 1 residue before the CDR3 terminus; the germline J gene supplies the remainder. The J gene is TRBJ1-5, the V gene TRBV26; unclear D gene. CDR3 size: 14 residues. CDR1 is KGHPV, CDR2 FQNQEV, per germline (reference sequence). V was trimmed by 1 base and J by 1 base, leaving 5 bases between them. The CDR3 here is CASSLLGNNQAPLF. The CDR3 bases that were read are TGTGCCAGCAGTCTGTTGGGGAACAACCAGGCTCCGCTT.

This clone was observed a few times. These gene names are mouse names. Here the CDR3 reads CASSPDRGRNSPLYF. The DNA read from the CDR3 is TGTGCCAGCTCTCCCGACAGGGGGCGAAATTCGCCCCTCTAC. The chain uses TRBV12-2 and TRBJ1-6; 10 nucleotides match TRBD1. The CDR3 extends 1 residue past the end of the read, so its final part is completed from the germline J gene. TRBJ1-6 qualifies as an ORF whose function is uncertain. The junction had 4 bases not matched to a gene; V was cut back by 2 bases and J by 7 bases. The germline V gene has CDR1 SGHLS and CDR2 HYDKME. This CDR3 is built from 15 residues.

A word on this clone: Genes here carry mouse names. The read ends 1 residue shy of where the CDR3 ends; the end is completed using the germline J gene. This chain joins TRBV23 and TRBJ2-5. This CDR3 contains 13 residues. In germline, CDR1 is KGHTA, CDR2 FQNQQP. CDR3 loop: CSSSPSGQDTQYF. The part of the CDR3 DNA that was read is TGCTCCAGCAGTCCCTCGGGCCAAGACACCCAGTAC.

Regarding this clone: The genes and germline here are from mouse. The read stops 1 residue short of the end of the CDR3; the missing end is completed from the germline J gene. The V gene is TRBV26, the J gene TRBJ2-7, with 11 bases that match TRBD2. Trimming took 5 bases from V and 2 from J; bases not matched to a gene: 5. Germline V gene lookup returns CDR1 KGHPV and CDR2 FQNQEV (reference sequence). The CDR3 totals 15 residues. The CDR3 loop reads CASSFGTGGPYEQYF. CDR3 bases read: TGTGCCAGCAGTTTCGGGACTGGGGGCCCCTATGAACAGTAC.

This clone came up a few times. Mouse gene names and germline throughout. The CDR3 sequence: CAWGPQDSGNTLYF. CDR3 DNA (partial): TGTGCCTGGGGACCACAGGATTCTGGAAATACGCTCTAT. The chain combines TRBV31 with TRBJ1-3; a possible D gene is TRBD1 (5 bases). Sequencing ends 1 residue short of the CDR3 end; the germline J gene provides the rest. The length of the CDR3 is 14 residues. Germline CDR1 and CDR2: GKSSPN and SITVG. V was clipped by 5 bases and J by 0 bases, with 11 bases between them.

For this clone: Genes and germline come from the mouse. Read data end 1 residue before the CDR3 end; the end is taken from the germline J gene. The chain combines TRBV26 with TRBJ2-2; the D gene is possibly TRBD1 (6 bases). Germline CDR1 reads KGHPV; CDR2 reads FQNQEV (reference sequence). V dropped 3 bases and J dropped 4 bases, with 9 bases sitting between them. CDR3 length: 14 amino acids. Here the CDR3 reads CASSLTGFTGQLYF. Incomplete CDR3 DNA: TGTGCCAGCAGTCTAACAGGGTTCACCGGGCAGCTCTAC.

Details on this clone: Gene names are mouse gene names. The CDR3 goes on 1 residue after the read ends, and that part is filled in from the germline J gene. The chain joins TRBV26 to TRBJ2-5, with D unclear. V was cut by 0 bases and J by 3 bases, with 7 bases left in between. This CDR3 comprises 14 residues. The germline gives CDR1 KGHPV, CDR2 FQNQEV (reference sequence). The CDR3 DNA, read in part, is TGTGCCAGCAGTCTGTCGACATTTCAAGACACCCAGTAC. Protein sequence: CASSLSTFQDTQY. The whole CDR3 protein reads CASSLSTFQDTQYF.

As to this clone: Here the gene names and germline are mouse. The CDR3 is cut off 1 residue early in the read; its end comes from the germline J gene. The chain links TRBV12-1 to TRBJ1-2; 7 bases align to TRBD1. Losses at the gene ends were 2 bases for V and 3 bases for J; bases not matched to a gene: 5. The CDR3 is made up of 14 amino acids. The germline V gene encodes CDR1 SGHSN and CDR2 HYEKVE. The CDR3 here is CASSRQGKDSDYTF. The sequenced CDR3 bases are TGTGCCAGCTCTCGACAGGGAAAGGACTCCGACTACACC.

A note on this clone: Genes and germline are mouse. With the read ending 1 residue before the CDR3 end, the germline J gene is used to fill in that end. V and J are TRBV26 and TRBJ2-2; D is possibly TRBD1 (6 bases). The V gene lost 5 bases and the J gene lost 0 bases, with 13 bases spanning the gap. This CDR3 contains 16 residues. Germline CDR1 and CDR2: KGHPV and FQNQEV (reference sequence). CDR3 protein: CASSLPGQPNTGQLYF. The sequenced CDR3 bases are TGTGCCAGCAGTTTACCGGGACAACCAAACACCGGGCAGCTCTAC.

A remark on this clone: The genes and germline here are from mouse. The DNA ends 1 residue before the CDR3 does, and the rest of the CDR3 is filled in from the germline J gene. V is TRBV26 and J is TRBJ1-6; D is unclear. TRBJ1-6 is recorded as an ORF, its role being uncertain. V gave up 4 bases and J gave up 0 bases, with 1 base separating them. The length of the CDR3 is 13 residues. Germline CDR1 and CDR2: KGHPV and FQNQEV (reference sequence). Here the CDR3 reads CASSPSYNSPLYF. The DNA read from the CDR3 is TGTGCCAGCAGTCCTTCCTATAATTCGCCCCTCTAC.

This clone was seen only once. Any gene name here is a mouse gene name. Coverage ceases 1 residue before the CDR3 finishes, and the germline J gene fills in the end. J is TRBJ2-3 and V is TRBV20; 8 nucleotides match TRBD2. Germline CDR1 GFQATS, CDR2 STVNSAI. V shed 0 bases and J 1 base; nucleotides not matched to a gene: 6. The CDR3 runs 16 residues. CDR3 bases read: TGTGGTGCTAGGGACTGGGGGGCGCGCGGTGCAGAAACGCTGTAT. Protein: CGARDWGARGAETLY. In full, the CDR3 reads CGARDWGARGAETLYF.

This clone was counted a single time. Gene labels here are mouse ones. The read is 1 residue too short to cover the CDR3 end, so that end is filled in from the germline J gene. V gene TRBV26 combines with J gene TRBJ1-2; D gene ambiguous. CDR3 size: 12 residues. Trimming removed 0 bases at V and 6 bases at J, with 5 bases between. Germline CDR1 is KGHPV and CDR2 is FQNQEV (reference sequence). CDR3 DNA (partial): TGTGCCAGCAGTCTGTCAGGGCCCGACTACACC. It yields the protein CASSLSGPDYT. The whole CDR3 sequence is CASSLSGPDYTF.

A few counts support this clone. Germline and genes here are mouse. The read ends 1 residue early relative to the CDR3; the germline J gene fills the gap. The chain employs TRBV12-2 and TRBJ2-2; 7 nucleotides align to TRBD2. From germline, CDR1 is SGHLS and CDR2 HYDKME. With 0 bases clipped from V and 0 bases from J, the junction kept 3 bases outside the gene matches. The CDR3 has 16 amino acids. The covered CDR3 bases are TGTGCCAGCTCTCTCGATCTGGGGGCAAACACCGGGCAGCTCTAC. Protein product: CASSLDLGANTGQLY. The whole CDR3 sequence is CASSLDLGANTGQLYF. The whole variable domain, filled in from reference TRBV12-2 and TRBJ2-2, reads NSGVVQSPRYIIKGKGERSILKCIPISGHLSVAWYQQTQGQELKFFIQHYDKMERDKGNLPSRFSVQQFDDYHSEMNMSALELEDSAVYFCASSLDLGANTGQLYFGEGSKLTVL.

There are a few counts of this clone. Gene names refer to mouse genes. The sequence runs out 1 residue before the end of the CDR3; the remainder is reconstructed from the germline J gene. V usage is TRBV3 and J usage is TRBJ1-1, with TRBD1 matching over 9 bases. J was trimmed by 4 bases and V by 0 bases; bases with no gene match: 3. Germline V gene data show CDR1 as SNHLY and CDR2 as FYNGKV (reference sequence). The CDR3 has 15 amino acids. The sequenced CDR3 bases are TGTGCCAGCAGCTTAGCGCCGGGACAGGGCACAGAAGTCTTC. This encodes CASSLAPGQGTEVF. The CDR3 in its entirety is CASSLAPGQGTEVFF.

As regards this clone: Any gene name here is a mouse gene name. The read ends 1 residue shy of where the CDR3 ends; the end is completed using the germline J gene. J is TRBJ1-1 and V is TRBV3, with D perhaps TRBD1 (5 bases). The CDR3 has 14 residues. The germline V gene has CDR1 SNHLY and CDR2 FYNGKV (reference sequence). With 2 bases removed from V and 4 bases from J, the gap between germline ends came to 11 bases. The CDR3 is CASSLYGGTTEVFF. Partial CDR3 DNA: TGTGCCAGCAGCTTATACGGGGGGACCACAGAAGTCTTC.

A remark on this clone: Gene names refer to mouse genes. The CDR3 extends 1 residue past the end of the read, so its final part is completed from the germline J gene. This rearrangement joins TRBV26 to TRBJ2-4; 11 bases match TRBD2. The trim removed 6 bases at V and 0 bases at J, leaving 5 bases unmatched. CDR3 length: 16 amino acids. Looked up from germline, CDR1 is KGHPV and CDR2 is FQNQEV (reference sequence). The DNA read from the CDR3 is TGTGCCAGCAGACGGGACTGGGGGACTAGTCAAAACACCTTGTAC. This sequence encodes CASRRDWGTSQNTLY. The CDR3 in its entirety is CASRRDWGTSQNTLYF.

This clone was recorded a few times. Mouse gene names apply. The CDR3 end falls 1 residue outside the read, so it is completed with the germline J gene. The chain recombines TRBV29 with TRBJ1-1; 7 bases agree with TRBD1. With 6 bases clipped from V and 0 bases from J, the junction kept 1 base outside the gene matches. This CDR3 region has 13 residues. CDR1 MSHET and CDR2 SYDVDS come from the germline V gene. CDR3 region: CASSRGSNTEVFF. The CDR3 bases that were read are TGTGCTAGCAGCAGGGGGTCAAACACAGAAGTCTTC.

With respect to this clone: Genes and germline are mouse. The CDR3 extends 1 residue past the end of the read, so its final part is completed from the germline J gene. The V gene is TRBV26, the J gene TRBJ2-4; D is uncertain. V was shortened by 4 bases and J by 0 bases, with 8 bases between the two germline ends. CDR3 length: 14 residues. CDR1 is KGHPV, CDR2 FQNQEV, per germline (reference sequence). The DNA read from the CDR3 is TGTGCCAGCAGTCGAGACACTAGTCAAAACACCTTGTAC. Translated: CASSRDTSQNTLY. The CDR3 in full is CASSRDTSQNTLYF.

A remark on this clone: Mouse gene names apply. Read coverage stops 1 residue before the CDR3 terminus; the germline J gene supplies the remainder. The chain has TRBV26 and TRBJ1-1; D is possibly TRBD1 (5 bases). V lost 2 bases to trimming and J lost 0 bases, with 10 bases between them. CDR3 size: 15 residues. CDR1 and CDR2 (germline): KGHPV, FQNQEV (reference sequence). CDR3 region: CASSLGGGSNTEVFF. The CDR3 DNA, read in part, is TGTGCCAGCAGTCTGGGGGGAGGCTCAAACACAGAAGTCTTC.

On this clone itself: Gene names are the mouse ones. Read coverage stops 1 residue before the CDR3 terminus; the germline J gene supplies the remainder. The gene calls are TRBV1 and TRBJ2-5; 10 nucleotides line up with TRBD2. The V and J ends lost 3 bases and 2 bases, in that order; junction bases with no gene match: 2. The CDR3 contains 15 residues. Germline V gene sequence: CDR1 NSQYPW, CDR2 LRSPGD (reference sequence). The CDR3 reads CTCSARTGGQDTQYF. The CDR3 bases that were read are TGCACCTGCAGTGCTCGGACTGGGGGCCAAGACACCCAGTAC. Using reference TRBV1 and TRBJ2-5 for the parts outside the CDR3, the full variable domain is VTLLEQNPRWRLVPRGQAVNLRCILKNSQYPWMSWYQQDLQKQLQWLFTLRSPGDKEVKSLPGADYLATRVTDTELRLQVANMSQGRTLYCTCSARTGGQDTQYFGPGTRLLVL.

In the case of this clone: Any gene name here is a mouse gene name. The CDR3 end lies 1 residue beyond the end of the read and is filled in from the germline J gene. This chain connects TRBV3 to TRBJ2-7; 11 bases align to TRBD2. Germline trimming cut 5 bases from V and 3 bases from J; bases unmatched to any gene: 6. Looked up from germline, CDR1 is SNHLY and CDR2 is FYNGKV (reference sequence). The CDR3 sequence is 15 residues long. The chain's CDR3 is CASSPSTGGGYEQYF. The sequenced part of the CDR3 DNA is TGTGCCAGCAGCCCCTCGACTGGGGGGGGCTATGAACAGTAC.

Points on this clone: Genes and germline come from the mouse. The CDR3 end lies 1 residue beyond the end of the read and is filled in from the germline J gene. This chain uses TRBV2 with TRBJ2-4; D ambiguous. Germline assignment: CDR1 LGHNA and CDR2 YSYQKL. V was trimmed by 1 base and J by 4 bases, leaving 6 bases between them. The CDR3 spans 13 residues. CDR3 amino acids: CASSQGEKNTLYF. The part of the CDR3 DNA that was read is TGTGCCAGCAGCCAAGGGGAGAAAAACACCTTGTAC.

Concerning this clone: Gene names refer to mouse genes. This CDR3 reads CASSQNWGDVTLYF. CDR3 DNA (partial): TGTGCCAGCAGCCAAAACTGGGGGGACGTCACCTTGTAC. The chain carries TRBV5 and TRBJ2-4, with 9 nucleotides matching TRBD2. The read halts 1 residue ahead of the CDR3 end, with the missing end drawn from the germline J gene. In germline, CDR1 is LGHNA, CDR2 YNLKQL (reference sequence). CDR3 length: 14 amino acids. V shed 2 bases, J shed 8 bases, and the junction held 5 bases outside the gene matches.

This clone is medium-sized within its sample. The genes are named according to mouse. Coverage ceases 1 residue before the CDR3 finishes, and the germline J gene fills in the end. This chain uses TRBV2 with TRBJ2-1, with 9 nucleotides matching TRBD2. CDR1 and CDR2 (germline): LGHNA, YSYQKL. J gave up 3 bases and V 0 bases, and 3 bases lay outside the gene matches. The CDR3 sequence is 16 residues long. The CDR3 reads CASSQDRGLGYAEQFF. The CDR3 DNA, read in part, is TGTGCCAGCAGCCAAGATAGGGGACTGGGCTATGCTGAGCAGTTC.

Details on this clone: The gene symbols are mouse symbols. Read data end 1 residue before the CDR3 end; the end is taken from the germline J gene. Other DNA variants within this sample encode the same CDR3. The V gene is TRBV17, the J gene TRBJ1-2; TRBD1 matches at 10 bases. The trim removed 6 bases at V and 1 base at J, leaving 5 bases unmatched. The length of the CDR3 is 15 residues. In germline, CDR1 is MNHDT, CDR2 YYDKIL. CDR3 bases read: TGTGCTAGCAGCCCGGGGACAGGGGAAAACTCCGACTACACC. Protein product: CASSPGTGENSDYT. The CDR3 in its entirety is CASSPGTGENSDYTF. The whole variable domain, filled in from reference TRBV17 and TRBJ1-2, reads DTTVKQNPRYKLARVGKPVNLICSQTMNHDTMYWYQKKPNQAPKLLLFYYDKILNREADTFEKFQSSRPNNSFCSLYIGSAGLEYSAMYLCASSPGTGENSDYTFGSGTRLLVI.

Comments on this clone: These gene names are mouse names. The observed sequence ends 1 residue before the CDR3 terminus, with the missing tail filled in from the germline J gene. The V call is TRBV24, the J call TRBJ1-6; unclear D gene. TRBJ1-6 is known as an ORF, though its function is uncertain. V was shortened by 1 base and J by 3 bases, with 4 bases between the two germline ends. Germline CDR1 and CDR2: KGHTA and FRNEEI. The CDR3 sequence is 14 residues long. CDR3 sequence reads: CASSLSGYNSPLYF. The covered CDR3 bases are TGTGCCAGCAGTCTGTCAGGCTATAATTCGCCCCTCTAC.